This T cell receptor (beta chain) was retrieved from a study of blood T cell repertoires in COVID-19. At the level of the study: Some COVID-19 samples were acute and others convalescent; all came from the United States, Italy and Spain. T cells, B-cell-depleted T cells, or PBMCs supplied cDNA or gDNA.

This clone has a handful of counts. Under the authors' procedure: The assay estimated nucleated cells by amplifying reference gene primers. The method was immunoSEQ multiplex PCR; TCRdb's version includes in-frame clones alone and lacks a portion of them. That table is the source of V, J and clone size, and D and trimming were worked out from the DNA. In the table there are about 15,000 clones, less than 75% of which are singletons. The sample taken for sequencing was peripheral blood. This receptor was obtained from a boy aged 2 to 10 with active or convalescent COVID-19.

The CDR3 sequence is CASSWTSGSPTLSNEQFF. Written as DNA, the CDR3 is TGCGCCAGCAGCTGGACTAGCGGGAGCCCCACCCTCTCCAATGAGCAGTTCTTC. The chain recombines TRBV5-1 with TRBJ2-1; 13 nucleotides match TRBD2. Germline-derived CDR1 and CDR2 are SGHRS and YFSETQ. V dropped 3 bases and J dropped 6; count of bases not matched to a gene: 12. The CDR3 is made up of 18 amino acids. Variable domain in full (rest from reference TRBV5-1 and TRBJ2-1): KAGVTQTPRYLIKTRGQQVTLSCSPISGHRSVSWYQQTPGQGLQFLFEYFSETQRNKGNFPGRFSGRQFSNSRSEMNVSTLELGDSALYLCASSWTSGSPTLSNEQFFGPGTRLTVL.